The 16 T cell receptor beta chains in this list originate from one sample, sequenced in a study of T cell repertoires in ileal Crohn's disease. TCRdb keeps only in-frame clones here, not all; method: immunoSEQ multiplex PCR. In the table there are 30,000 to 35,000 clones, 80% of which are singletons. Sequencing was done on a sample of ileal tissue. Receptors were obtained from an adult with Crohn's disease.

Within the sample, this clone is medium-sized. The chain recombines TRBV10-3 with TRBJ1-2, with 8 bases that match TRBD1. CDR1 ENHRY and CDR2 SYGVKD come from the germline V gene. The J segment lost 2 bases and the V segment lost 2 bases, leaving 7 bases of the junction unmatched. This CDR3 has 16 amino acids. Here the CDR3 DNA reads TGTGCCATCAGTGAGCCAGGACAGGGAATAAACTATGGCTACACCTTC. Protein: CAISEPGQGINYGYTF.

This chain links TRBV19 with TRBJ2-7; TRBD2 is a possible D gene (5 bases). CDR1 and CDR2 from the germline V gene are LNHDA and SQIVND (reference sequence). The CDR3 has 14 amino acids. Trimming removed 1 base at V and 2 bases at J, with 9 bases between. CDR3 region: CASSIGTDTYEQYF. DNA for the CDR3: TGTGCCAGTAGTATAGGGACTGATACCTACGAGCAGTACTTC.

CDR3 loop: CASSQSGRADTQYF. The CDR3 coding sequence is TGTGCCAGCAGCCAAAGTGGGAGGGCAGATACGCAGTATTTT. The chain has TRBV28 and TRBJ2-3; TRBD2 matches at 7 bases. There are 14 residues in the CDR3. Germline CDR1 reads MDHEN; CDR2 reads SYDVKM. Losses at the gene ends were 6 bases for V and 4 bases for J; bases not matched to a gene: 7.

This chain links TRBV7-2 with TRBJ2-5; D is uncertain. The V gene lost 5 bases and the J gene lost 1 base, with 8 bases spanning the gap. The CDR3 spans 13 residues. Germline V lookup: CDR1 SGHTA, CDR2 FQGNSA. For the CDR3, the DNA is TGTGCCAGCAGCCGAGATAGCCAAGAGACCCAGTACTTC. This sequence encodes CASSRDSQETQYF. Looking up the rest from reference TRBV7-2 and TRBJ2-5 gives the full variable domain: GAGVSQSPSNKVTEKGKDVELRCDPISGHTALYWYRQSLGQGLEFLIYFQGNSAPDKSGLPSDRFSAERTGGSVSTLTIQRTQQEDSAVYLCASSRDSQETQYFGPGTRLLVL.

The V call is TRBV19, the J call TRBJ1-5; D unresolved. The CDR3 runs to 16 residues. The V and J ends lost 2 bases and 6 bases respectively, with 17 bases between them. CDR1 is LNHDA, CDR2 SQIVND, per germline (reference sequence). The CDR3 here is CASSIRPDYRGQPQHF. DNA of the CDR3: TGTGCCAGTAGTATAAGACCAGATTATAGAGGTCAGCCCCAGCATTTT.

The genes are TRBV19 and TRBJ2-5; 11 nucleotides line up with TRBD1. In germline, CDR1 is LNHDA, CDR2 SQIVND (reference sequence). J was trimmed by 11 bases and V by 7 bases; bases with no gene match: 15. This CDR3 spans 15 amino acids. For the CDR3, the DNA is TGTGCCAGTATTGGACCGGGACAGGGGGGTTTAGAGCAGTACTTC. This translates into CASIGPGQGGLEQYF.

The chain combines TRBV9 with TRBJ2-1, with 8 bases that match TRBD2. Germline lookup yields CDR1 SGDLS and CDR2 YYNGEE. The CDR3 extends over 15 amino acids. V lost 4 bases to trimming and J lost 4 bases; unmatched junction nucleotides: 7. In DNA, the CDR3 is TGTGCCAGCAGCCCTTGGACTAGCCGATACAATGAGCAGTTCTTC. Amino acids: CASSPWTSRYNEQFF.

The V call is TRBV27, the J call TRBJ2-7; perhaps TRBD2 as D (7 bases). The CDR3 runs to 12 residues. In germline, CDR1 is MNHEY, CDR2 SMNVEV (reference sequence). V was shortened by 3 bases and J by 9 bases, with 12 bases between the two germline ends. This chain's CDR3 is CASSFTGGPQYF. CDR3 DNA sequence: TGTGCCAGCAGTTTTACGGGGGGCCCGCAGTACTTC.

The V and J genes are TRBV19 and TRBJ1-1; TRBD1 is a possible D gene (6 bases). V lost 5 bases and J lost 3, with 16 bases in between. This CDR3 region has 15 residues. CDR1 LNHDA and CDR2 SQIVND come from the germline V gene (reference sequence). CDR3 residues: CASSPNPTGYTEAFF. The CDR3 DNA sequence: TGTGCCAGTAGTCCCAACCCCACAGGGTACACTGAAGCTTTCTTT.

CDR3 protein: CASSQGSGSRYEQYF. The CDR3 DNA reads TGCGCCAGCAGCCAAGGAAGCGGGAGTAGGTACGAGCAGTACTTC. This chain joins TRBV5-1 and TRBJ2-7; 8 bases are shared with TRBD2. The CDR3 is 15 amino acids. The V segment lost 4 bases and the J segment 4 bases; nucleotides outside the gene matches: 10. Germline CDR1 and CDR2: SGHRS and YFSETQ.

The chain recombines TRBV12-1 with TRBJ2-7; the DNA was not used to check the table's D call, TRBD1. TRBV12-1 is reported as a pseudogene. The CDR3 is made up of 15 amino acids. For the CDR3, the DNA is TGTGCCAGCAGCTTGGGGGACAGGGGCCCCGACGAGCAGTACTTC. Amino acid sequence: CASSLGDRGPDEQYF.

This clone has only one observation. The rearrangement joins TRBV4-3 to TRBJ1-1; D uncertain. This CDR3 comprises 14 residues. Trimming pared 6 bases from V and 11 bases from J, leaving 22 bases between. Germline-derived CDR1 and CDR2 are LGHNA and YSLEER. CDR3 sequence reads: CASRRNLGDTGAFF. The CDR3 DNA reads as TGCGCCAGCAGACGGAATCTCGGGGATACGGGGGCTTTCTTT.

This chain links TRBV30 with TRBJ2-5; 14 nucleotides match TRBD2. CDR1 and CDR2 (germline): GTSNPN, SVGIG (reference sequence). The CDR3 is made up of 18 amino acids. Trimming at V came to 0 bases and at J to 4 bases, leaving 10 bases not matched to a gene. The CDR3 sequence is CAWSVGLAGDFRRETQYF. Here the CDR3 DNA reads TGTGCCTGGAGTGTGGGACTAGCGGGAGACTTCCGAAGAGAGACCCAGTACTTC.

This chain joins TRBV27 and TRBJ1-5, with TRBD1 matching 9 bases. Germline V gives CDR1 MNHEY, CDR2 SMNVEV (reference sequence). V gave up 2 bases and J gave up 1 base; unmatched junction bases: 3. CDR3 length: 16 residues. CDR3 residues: CASSLTGGWSNQPQHF. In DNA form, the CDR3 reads TGTGCCAGCAGTTTAACAGGGGGCTGGAGCAATCAGCCCCAGCATTTT.

CDR3 residues: CASSFHQGPSYEQYF. DNA for the CDR3: TGTGCCAGCAGCTTTCACCAGGGCCCCTCCTACGAGCAGTACTTC. This chain connects TRBV7-8 to TRBJ2-7; weak D call: TRBD1 (5 bases). The CDR3 is 15 amino acids. V lost 3 bases and J lost 0, with 12 bases in between. Germline loops: CDR1 SGHVS, CDR2 FQNEAQ. The complete variable domain, with remaining parts taken from reference TRBV7-8 and TRBJ2-7, reads GAGVSQSPRYKVAKRGQDVALRCDPISGHVSLFWYQQALGQGPEFLTYFQNEAQLDKSGLPSDRFFAERPEGSVSTLKIQRTQQEDSAVYLCASSFHQGPSYEQYFGPGTRLTVT.

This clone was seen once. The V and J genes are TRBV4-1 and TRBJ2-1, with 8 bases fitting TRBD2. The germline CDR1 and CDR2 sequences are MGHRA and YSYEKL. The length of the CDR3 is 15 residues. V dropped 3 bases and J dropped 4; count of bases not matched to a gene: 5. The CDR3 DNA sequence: TGCGCCAGCAGCCATGTACTAGCGGTTTACAATGAGCAGTTCTTC. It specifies CASSHVLAVYNEQFF.